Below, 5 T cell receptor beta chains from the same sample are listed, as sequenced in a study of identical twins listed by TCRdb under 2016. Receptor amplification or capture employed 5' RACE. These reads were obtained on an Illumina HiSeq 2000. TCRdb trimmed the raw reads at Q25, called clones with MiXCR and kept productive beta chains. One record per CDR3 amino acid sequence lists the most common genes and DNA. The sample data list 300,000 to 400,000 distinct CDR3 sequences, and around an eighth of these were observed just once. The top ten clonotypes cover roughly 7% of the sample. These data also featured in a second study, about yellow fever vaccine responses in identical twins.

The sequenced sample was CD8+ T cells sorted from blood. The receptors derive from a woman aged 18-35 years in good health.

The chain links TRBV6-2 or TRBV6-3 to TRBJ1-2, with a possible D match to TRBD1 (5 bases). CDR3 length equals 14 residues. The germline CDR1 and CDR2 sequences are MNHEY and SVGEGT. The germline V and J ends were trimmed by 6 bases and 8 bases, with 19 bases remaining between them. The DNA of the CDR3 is TGTGCCAGCAGGCCCACACAGGCAGGAGGCGGCTACACCTTC. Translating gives CASRPTQAGGGYTF.

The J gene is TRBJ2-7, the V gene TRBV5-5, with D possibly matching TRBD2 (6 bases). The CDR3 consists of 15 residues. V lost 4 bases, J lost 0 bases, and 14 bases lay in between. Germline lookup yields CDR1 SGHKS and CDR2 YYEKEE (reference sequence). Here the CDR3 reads CASSTRGSLSYEQYV. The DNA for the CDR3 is TGTGCCAGCAGCACCCGGGGGTCCCTCTCCTACGAGCAGTACGTC.

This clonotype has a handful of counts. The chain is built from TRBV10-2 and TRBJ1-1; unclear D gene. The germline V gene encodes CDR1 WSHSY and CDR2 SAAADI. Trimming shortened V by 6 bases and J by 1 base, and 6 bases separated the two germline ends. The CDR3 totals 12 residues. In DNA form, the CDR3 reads TGCGCCAGCAGGTTTACGAACACTGAAGCTTTCTTT. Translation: CASRFTNTEAFF.

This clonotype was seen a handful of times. The CDR3 DNA reads TGTGCCACCAGCAGAGTTCCGGCGGGACAGCCCCAGCATTTT. It yields the protein CATSRVPAGQPQHF. The V and J genes are TRBV15 and TRBJ1-5, with D unresolved. The V and J ends lost 1 base and 7 bases respectively, with 11 bases between them. The CDR3 totals 14 residues. CDR1 and CDR2 (germline): LNHNV, YYDKDF (reference sequence).

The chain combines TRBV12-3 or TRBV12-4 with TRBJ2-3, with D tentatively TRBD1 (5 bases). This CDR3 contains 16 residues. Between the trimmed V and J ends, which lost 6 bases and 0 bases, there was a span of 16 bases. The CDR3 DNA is TGTGCCAGCAGCTCGCTGGCGCAGGGAAGCACAGATACGCAGTATTTT. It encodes CASSSLAQGSTDTQYF.